These 19 T cell receptor beta chains share one sample of origin, sequenced in a study of blood T cell repertoires in COVID-19 (dated by TCRdb to about 2020). The library was produced with the immunoSEQ multiplex PCR assay. The table comes from immuneACCESS by way of TCRdb, which keeps in-frame sequences with V and J called. Part of the clones is missing from these tables; in studies checked, under half for an unresolved V gene and the rest for unknown reasons. This sample gives 150,000 to 200,000 clones in total; around nine tenths of them show up just once. The ten largest account for around 13% of the sample. Sample: peripheral blood. Receptors originate from a woman between 65 and 79 years old with COVID-19, enrolled during active disease.

The V call is TRBV28, the J call TRBJ2-1; 9 bases agree with TRBD1. The length of the CDR3 is 15 residues. Germline V gene sequence: CDR1 MDHEN, CDR2 SYDVKM. J was trimmed by 6 bases and V by 4 bases; bases with no gene match: 7. The CDR3 reads CASSSPGTGSNEQFF. The CDR3 DNA reads TGTGCCAGCAGTTCACCCGGGACAGGGTCCAATGAGCAGTTCTTC.

The CDR3 is CASSEGERGYNSPLHF. The CDR3 nucleotides read TGTGCCAGCAGCGAGGGGGAAAGGGGATATAATTCACCCCTCCACTTT. The rearrangement links TRBV7-9 to TRBJ1-6; weak D call: TRBD1 (6 bases). CDR3 length equals 16 residues. CDR1 is SEHNR and CDR2 is FQNEAQ in the germline V gene (reference sequence). The germline V and J ends were trimmed by 5 bases and 4 bases, with 15 bases remaining between them. Full variable domain (missing parts from reference TRBV7-9 and TRBJ1-6): DTGVSQNPRHKITKRGQNVTFRCDPISEHNRLYWYRQTLGQGPEFLTYFQNEAQLEKSRLLSDRFSAERPKGSFSTLEIQRTEQGDSAMYLCASSEGERGYNSPLHFGNGTRLTVT.

This clone was picked up one time. This sequence joins TRBV3-1 (or the pseudogene TRBV3-2) and TRBJ2-4; TRBD2 aligns across 8 bases. J gave up 8 bases and V 2 bases, and 2 bases lay outside the gene matches. Per germline, CDR1 LGHDT and CDR2 YNNKEL (reference sequence). The CDR3 covers 13 residues. This CDR3 is CASSQSGGDIQYF. CDR3 sequence (DNA): TGTGCCAGCAGCCAATCGGGAGGGGACATTCAGTACTTC.

The CDR3 loop is CSVDWGPDTEAFF. CDR3 nucleotides: TGCAGCGTTGATTGGGGGCCGGATACTGAAGCTTTCTTT. The rearrangement joins TRBV29-1 to TRBJ1-1; D is perhaps TRBD1 (6 bases). The length of the CDR3 is 13 residues. Trimming shortened V by 3 bases and J by 5 bases, and 13 bases separated the two germline ends. The germline V gene encodes CDR1 SQVTM and CDR2 ANQGSEA.

A few counts support this clone. V and J are TRBV28 and TRBJ2-4, with 7 bases fitting TRBD1. CDR1 MDHEN and CDR2 SYDVKM come from the germline V gene. V was clipped by 5 bases and J by 0 bases; unmatched bases: 19. This CDR3 is 20 amino acids long. As DNA, the CDR3 is TGTGCCAGCAGTGTCGACAGGGCCCGGATATATAAAAGAGCCAAAAACATTCAGTACTTC. It codes for CASSVDRARIYKRAKNIQYF.

The V and J genes are TRBV10-3 and TRBJ2-1, with a weak D call TRBD1 (7 bases). This CDR3 comprises 13 residues. Trimming cost V 2 bases and J 9 bases, with 11 bases left between them. In germline, CDR1 is ENHRY, CDR2 SYGVKD. Here the CDR3 reads CAISEQGGPEQFF. CDR3 in DNA: TGTGCCATCAGTGAGCAGGGGGGCCCTGAGCAGTTCTTC.

The chain couples TRBV9 to TRBJ2-1, with 7 bases matching TRBD1. Germline CDR1 is SGDLS and CDR2 is YYNGEE. The CDR3 length is 13 residues. After removal of 6 bases from V and 5 bases from J, the junction contained 5 bases not matched to a gene. CDR3 DNA: TGTGCCAGCAAAAGGACAGGCGACAATGAGCAGTTCTTC. This translates into CASKRTGDNEQFF.

This chain links TRBV27 with TRBJ1-1; tentative D call: TRBD1 (6 bases). CDR3 length: 14 residues. V was cut by 7 bases and J by 0 bases, with 12 bases left in between. The germline V gene has CDR1 MNHEY and CDR2 SMNVEV (reference sequence). The CDR3 protein is CASKQQGVNTEAFF. Written as DNA, the CDR3 is TGTGCCAGCAAACAACAGGGAGTGAACACTGAAGCTTTCTTT.

This chain joins TRBV9 and TRBJ2-2; TRBD2 matches 8 bases. This CDR3 has 16 residues. Germline V lookup: CDR1 SGDLS, CDR2 YYNGEE. With 3 bases clipped from V and 1 base from J, the junction kept 5 bases outside the gene matches. The CDR3 protein is CASSARGRLNTGELFF. The CDR3 nucleotides are TGTGCCAGCAGCGCCCGCGGGAGGCTGAACACCGGGGAGCTGTTTTTT.

The chain carries TRBV9 and TRBJ2-1; 15 bases map to TRBD2. The germline CDR1 and CDR2 sequences are SGDLS and YYNGEE. The CDR3 spans 17 residues. J lost 6 bases, V lost 3 bases, and 7 bases had no gene match. Written as DNA, the CDR3 is TGTGCCAGCAGCGAAGGACTAGCGGGAGGGCCTATCAATGAGCAGTTCTTC. Translation: CASSEGLAGGPINEQFF.

The CDR3 nucleotides are TGTGCCAGTAGTAATCTGGTGAGTGGTCAGCCCCAGCATTTT. This codes for CASSNLVSGQPQHF. The V call is TRBV19, the J call TRBJ1-5, with no clear D. Trimming left V 4 bases short and J 6 bases short, with 13 bases between. This CDR3 comprises 14 residues. From germline, CDR1 is LNHDA and CDR2 SQIVND (reference sequence).

V and J are TRBV11-3 and TRBJ2-5, with TRBD2 matching over 9 bases. V shed 5 bases, J shed 1 base, and the junction held 8 bases outside the gene matches. CDR1 and CDR2 (germline): SGHNT, YENEEA. The CDR3 is 16 residues long. Here the CDR3 DNA reads TGTGCCAGCAGCCCCCGGGTAGCGGGAGCCCAAGAGACCCAGTACTTC. Translation gives CASSPRVAGAQETQYF.

This chain uses TRBV27 with TRBJ2-7, with 7 bases aligning to TRBD2. With 3 bases clipped from V and 5 bases from J, the junction kept 4 bases outside the gene matches. Germline V gives CDR1 MNHEY, CDR2 SMNVEV (reference sequence). The CDR3 runs 13 residues. CDR3 sequence (DNA): TGTGCCAGCAGTTTCGGGGGGATAGACGAGCAGTACTTC. Protein: CASSFGGIDEQYF.

V is TRBV7-9 and J is TRBJ1-5, with D perhaps TRBD1 (5 bases). CDR3 length: 16 amino acids. Germline V lookup: CDR1 SEHNR, CDR2 FQNEAQ (reference sequence). V was trimmed by 4 bases and J by 7 bases, leaving 20 bases between them. CDR3 sequence reads: CASSSGMGEGIQPQHF. For the CDR3, the DNA is TGTGCCAGCAGCTCAGGGATGGGGGAGGGAATACAGCCCCAGCATTTT.

The rearrangement joins TRBV2 to TRBJ1-2; D possibly corresponds to TRBD1 (6 bases). Germline V gene lookup returns CDR1 SNHLY and CDR2 FYNNEI. This CDR3 region has 14 residues. V lost 7 bases to trimming and J lost 1 base, with 13 bases between them. The CDR3 protein is CASTMDSVNYGYTF. The DNA for the CDR3 is TGTGCCAGCACTATGGACAGCGTTAACTATGGCTACACCTTC.

The chain uses TRBV3-1 (or the pseudogene TRBV3-2) and TRBJ1-4; 7 positions match TRBD1. Unmatched junction bases numbered 6, after V lost 8 bases and J lost 0 bases. This CDR3 comprises 15 residues. The germline CDR1 and CDR2 sequences are LGHDT and YNNKEL (reference sequence). The CDR3 nucleotides are TGTGCCAGCCAGGGACAGTTTGCAACTAATGAAAAACTGTTTTTT. As protein: CASQGQFATNEKLFF.

This sequence joins TRBV27 and TRBJ1-4; 8 nucleotides align to TRBD1. Germline V lookup: CDR1 MNHEY, CDR2 SMNVEV (reference sequence). CDR3 length equals 15 residues. The junction had 6 bases not matched to a gene; V was cut back by 5 bases and J by 4 bases. The CDR3 DNA is TGTGCCAGCAGTAGGTCCGGGACAGGTAATGAAAAACTGTTTTTT. The encoded protein is CASSRSGTGNEKLFF.

V and J are TRBV5-6 and TRBJ1-3; D not certain. The V gene lost 4 bases and the J gene lost 2 bases, with 16 bases spanning the gap. Per germline, CDR1 SGHDT and CDR2 YYEEEE. CDR3 size: 16 residues. CDR3 amino acids: CASSPLLPSTGNTIYF. The CDR3 nucleotides are TGTGCCAGCAGCCCCCTTTTACCAAGCACTGGAAACACCATATATTTT.

The rearrangement joins TRBV19 to TRBJ2-3; 9 nucleotides align to TRBD2. The length of the CDR3 is 15 residues. The ends lost 10 bases at V and 0 bases at J; junction bases unmatched: 8. Germline-derived CDR1 and CDR2 are LNHDA and SQIVND (reference sequence). The CDR3 reads CATSRLAGSTDTQYF. CDR3 in DNA: TGTGCCACCTCGAGGCTAGCGGGAAGCACAGATACGCAGTATTTT.